One sample yielded the 9 T cell receptor beta chains listed below, sequenced in a study of cytomegalovirus exposure and HLA in healthy donors. The primer mix had 60 Vbeta and 13 Jbeta primers. Produced via immunoSEQ multiplex PCR; TCRdb's table is partial and in-frame only. This table holds about 200,000 clones, roughly 90% found once. Sequenced input: PBMCs. The receptor set was obtained from a woman in her twenties or thirties in good health and CMV-seronegative.

The chain is built from TRBV28 and TRBJ1-5; D is possibly TRBD1 (6 bases). Trimming shortened V by 4 bases and J by 5 bases, and 18 bases separated the two germline ends. The CDR3 consists of 16 residues. Per the germline V gene, CDR1 is MDHEN and CDR2 is SYDVKM. In nucleotides, the CDR3 is TGTGCCAGCAGTTCAATGGGGGGGGAGGGGGATCAGCCCCAGCATTTT. The encoded protein is CASSSMGGEGDQPQHF. The full variable domain, with the rest looked up from reference TRBV28 and TRBJ1-5, is DVKVTQSSRYLVKRTGEKVFLECVQDMDHENMFWYRQDPGLGLRLIYFSYDVKMKEKGDIPEGYSVSREKKERFSLILESASTNQTSMYLCASSSMGGEGDQPQHFGDGTRLSIL.

This clone has only a few counts. The chain joins TRBV19 to TRBJ1-5, with TRBD1 identical over 8 bases. The junction had 8 bases not matched to a gene; V was cut back by 5 bases and J by 2 bases. Germline CDR1 LNHDA, CDR2 SQIVND (reference sequence). The CDR3 consists of 16 residues. The CDR3 spells CASSLWTGRGNQPQHF. DNA of the CDR3: TGTGCCAGTAGTCTATGGACAGGGAGAGGCAATCAGCCCCAGCATTTT. Full variable domain (outside the CDR3, taken from reference TRBV19 and TRBJ1-5): DGGITQSPKYLFRKEGQNVTLSCEQNLNHDAMYWYRQDPGQGLRLIYYSQIVNDFQKGDIAEGYSVSREKKESFPLTVTSAQKNPTAFYLCASSLWTGRGNQPQHFGDGTRLSIL.

This clone was counted a few times. CDR3 residues: CASSLTTGGGGETQYF. The CDR3 nucleotides are TGTGCCAGCTCGCTCACCACAGGGGGCGGAGGAGAGACCCAGTACTTC. The chain combines TRBV18 with TRBJ2-5, with 9 bases aligning to TRBD1. V was clipped by 6 bases and J by 4 bases; unmatched bases: 12. The CDR3 length is 16 residues. Per germline, CDR1 KGHSH and CDR2 LQKENI.

The CDR3 is CASSFSSGLSGDTQYF. As DNA, the CDR3 is TGTGCCAGCAGTTTTAGTTCAGGCCTTTCGGGGGATACGCAGTATTTT. The chain employs TRBV27 and TRBJ2-3; TRBD2 might be the D (5 bases). V lost 3 bases, J lost 6 bases, and 19 bases lay in between. This CDR3 spans 16 amino acids. Germline CDR1 MNHEY, CDR2 SMNVEV (reference sequence).

V is TRBV5-1 and J is TRBJ2-7; 7 positions match TRBD2. CDR1 SGHRS and CDR2 YFSETQ come from the germline V gene. The ends lost 4 bases at V and 3 bases at J; junction bases unmatched: 7. The CDR3 spans 14 residues. CDR3 sequence (DNA): TGCGCCAGCAGCGCCCTCTCTAGCGGCTACGAGCAGTACTTC. This gives the protein CASSALSSGYEQYF.

In DNA form, the CDR3 reads TGTGCCAGCAGGGGAGGGGCAGGGGAAGGCTACACCTTC. Amino acid sequence: CASRGGAGEGYTF. The rearrangement joins TRBV28 to TRBJ1-2; possible D gene TRBD1, 6 bases. Germline V lookup: CDR1 MDHEN, CDR2 SYDVKM. This CDR3 contains 13 residues. Trimming left V 6 bases short and J 8 bases short, with 16 bases between.

This clone was picked up a small number of times. The V and J genes are TRBV7-9 and TRBJ2-1; D remains ambiguous. V was pared by 1 base and J by 0 bases, with 10 bases between. The CDR3 length is 16 residues. Germline V gene sequence: CDR1 SEHNR, CDR2 FQNEAQ (reference sequence). The CDR3 loop reads CASSLVGWSSYNEQFF. The CDR3 bases are TGTGCCAGCAGCTTAGTTGGCTGGAGCTCCTACAATGAGCAGTTCTTC. The variable domain in full, completed from reference TRBV7-9 and TRBJ2-1, reads DTGVSQNPRHKITKRGQNVTFRCDPISEHNRLYWYRQTLGQGPEFLTYFQNEAQLEKSRLLSDRFSAERPKGSFSTLEIQRTEQGDSAMYLCASSLVGWSSYNEQFFGPGTRLTVL.

The gene calls are TRBV5-5 and TRBJ2-1; weak D call: TRBD1 (6 bases). Trimming stripped 4 bases from V and 1 base from J, with 12 bases between. Germline V CDR1 and CDR2: SGHKS, YYEKEE (reference sequence). The CDR3 spans 15 residues. CDR3 residues: CASSEGHPSYNEQFF. Here the CDR3 DNA reads TGTGCCAGCAGCGAGGGACACCCTTCCTACAATGAGCAGTTCTTC. The full variable domain, rest sourced from reference TRBV5-5 and TRBJ2-1, is DAGVTQSPTHLIKTRGQQVTLRCSPISGHKSVSWYQQVLGQGPQFIFQYYEKEERGRGNFPDRFSARQFPNYSSELNVNALLLGDSALYLCASSEGHPSYNEQFFGPGTRLTVL.

In its sample, this clone was seen once. The V call is TRBV5-8, the J call TRBJ1-5, with a tentative D call TRBD1 (6 bases). Germline V gene data show CDR1 as SGHTS and CDR2 as YDEGEE. The CDR3 is 16 residues long. Trimming took 4 bases from V and 3 from J, leaving 17 bases between them. The CDR3 nucleotides are TGTGCCAGCAGCCTGGTTTTGGGGACAAACAATCAGCCCCAGCATTTT. Translated, it gives CASSLVLGTNNQPQHF.